The 9 T cell receptor beta chains presented below share a single source sample, sequenced in a study of cytomegalovirus exposure and HLA in healthy donors. Both 60 Vbeta primers and 13 Jbeta primers went into the PCR. TCRdb keeps only in-frame clones here, not all; method: immunoSEQ multiplex PCR. This table holds a few hundred thousand clones, 80% to 90% found once. Sequences were obtained from PBMCs. The source is a young man in good health and CMV-seronegative.

This rearrangement joins TRBV6-5 to TRBJ2-7; 10 nucleotides align to TRBD1. The length of the CDR3 is 16 residues. Unmatched junction bases numbered 7, after V lost 3 bases and J lost 2 bases. Germline V gene data show CDR1 as MNHEY and CDR2 as SVGAGI. CDR3 protein: CASSYHRDRGPYEQYF. As DNA, the CDR3 is TGTGCCAGCAGTTATCACCGGGACAGGGGACCCTACGAGCAGTACTTC.

Here the CDR3 DNA reads TGTGCCAGCAGTGAAAGCCCCACCGGAGCCTATGGCTACACCTTC. The encoded protein is CASSESPTGAYGYTF. V gene TRBV2 combines with J gene TRBJ1-2; D remains unclear. The CDR3 is made up of 15 amino acids. Germline V lookup: CDR1 SNHLY, CDR2 FYNNEI. Trimming removed 2 bases from V and 4 bases from J, with 14 bases in between.

Of note for this clone: The junction departs from the called germline gene at one end, perhaps through a read error. The V call is TRBV4-1, the J call TRBJ1-2, with 9 bases identical to TRBD1. The CDR3 contains 13 residues. Germline V gives CDR1 MGHRA, CDR2 YSYEKL. The CDR3 sequence is CASSQESDRGKAF. Here the CDR3 DNA reads TGCGCCAGCAGCCAAGAGAGCGACAGGGGGAAAGCCTTC.

The chain combines TRBV6-6 with TRBJ2-1; a weak D match, TRBD1 (5 bases). V lost 5 bases and J 0 bases, leaving 14 bases between the germline ends. Germline lookup yields CDR1 MNHNY and CDR2 SVGAGI (reference sequence). This CDR3 spans 16 amino acids. CDR3 protein: CASSGRLGVSYNEQFF. The CDR3 bases are TGTGCCAGCAGTGGCCGGTTAGGGGTCTCCTACAATGAGCAGTTCTTC.

The V gene is TRBV6-5, the J gene TRBJ1-3; D gene unclear. The CDR3 is made up of 16 amino acids. V lost 2 bases to trimming and J lost 0 bases, with 11 bases between them. The V gene's germline CDR1 is MNHEY and CDR2 SVGAGI. Written as DNA, the CDR3 is TGTGCCAGCAGTTACGTTGCAGGCAACTCTGGAAACACCATATATTTT. This sequence encodes CASSYVAGNSGNTIYF.

The V call is TRBV9, the J call TRBJ1-2; the D is unclear. The germline V and J ends were trimmed by 3 bases and 4 bases, with 16 bases remaining between them. CDR1 and CDR2 from the germline V gene are SGDLS and YYNGEE. CDR3 length equals 15 residues. Here the CDR3 DNA reads TGTGCCAGCAGCGCCCAATCCAATGTCGGCTATGGCTACACCTTC. Translation: CASSAQSNVGYGYTF.

The V call is TRBV5-1, the J call TRBJ1-3; 9 bases match TRBD1. V shed 0 bases, J shed 2 bases, and the junction held 6 bases outside the gene matches. CDR1 and CDR2 (germline): SGHRS, YFSETQ. The CDR3 loop spans 17 amino acids. The CDR3 loop reads CASSLVGGQGTGNTIYF. The CDR3 region has the DNA TGCGCCAGCAGCTTGGTAGGGGGACAGGGCACTGGAAACACCATATATTTT.

The chain joins TRBV6-5 to TRBJ2-7; no clear D. This CDR3 spans 13 amino acids. V was clipped by 0 bases and J by 1 base, with 4 bases between them. The germline V gene has CDR1 MNHEY and CDR2 SVGAGI. The CDR3 spells CASSYSLSYEQYF. For the CDR3, the DNA is TGTGCCAGCAGTTACTCACTTTCCTACGAGCAGTACTTC.

V usage is TRBV27 and J usage is TRBJ2-1; the match to TRBD1 covers 9 bases. CDR1 is MNHEY and CDR2 is SMNVEV in the germline V gene (reference sequence). CDR3 size: 17 residues. The ends lost 5 bases at V and 0 bases at J; junction bases unmatched: 8. CDR3 region: CASSPGQGPSSYNEQFF. CDR3 nucleotides: TGTGCCAGCAGTCCCGGACAGGGGCCGAGCTCCTACAATGAGCAGTTCTTC.